This TCR beta chain was identified in a study of control samples from healthy donors and cancer patients. The method was immunoSEQ multiplex PCR; TCRdb's version includes in-frame clones alone and lacks a portion of them. The repertoire holds around 52,000 clones, with approximately 90% as singletons. The CDR3 spans 14 residues. Germline V gene data show CDR1 as SGHTA and CDR2 as FQGNSA. Deletions cut 2 bases from V and 4 bases from J, with 9 bases between. The clonotype was recovered from a man younger than 40 with colorectal cancer. V gene TRBV7-2 combines with J gene TRBJ1-5; D ambiguous. The material sequenced was PBMCs. The CDR3 DNA reads as TGTGCCAGCAGCTTAATGGACGGAAATCAGCCCCAGCATTTT. Translating gives CASSLMDGNQPQHF.